This T cell receptor (beta chain) is from a study of blood T cell repertoires in COVID-19. The wider study: The study drew acute and convalescent COVID-19 samples from the United States, Italy and Spain.

As processed by the authors: Counts of nucleated cells, estimated from reference gene primer amplification, were obtained. The assay was immunoSEQ multiplex PCR, and TCRdb's table has in-frame clones only and misses some. That table gives V, J and clone size, and the DNA gave D and trimming. In the table there are just over 250,000 clones, roughly 80% of which are singletons. Those enrolled, adults aged roughly 18 to 90 years, came from some 23 US areas. Participants' own reports of clinical history determined their cohort assignment. Sequencing used PBMCs or T cells enriched from blood (not recorded which). The clonotype was recovered from a man aged 25-45 years with acute COVID-19.

Here the CDR3 DNA reads TGTGCCAGCAGCTTGGGACAGTCATATAATTCACCCCTCCACTTT. Translating gives CASSLGQSYNSPLHF. V usage is TRBV5-8 and J usage is TRBJ1-6, with D possibly being TRBD1 (5 bases). CDR1 and CDR2 from the germline V gene are SGHTS and YDEGEE. V lost 0 bases and J 4 bases, leaving 8 bases between the germline ends. The CDR3 consists of 15 residues.